The present T cell receptor (beta chain) was sequenced within a study of OX40 agonist ivuxolimab in advanced cancers. This clone was counted a single time. This table comes from immunoSEQ multiplex PCR, and its TCRdb copy is limited to in-frame clones, with some not included. The table includes tens of thousands of clones, about nine tenths detected once. This receptor was obtained from an adult with an advanced solid tumor such as melanoma, head and neck, liver or kidney cancer. Sequenced material: CD4+ or CD8+ T cells sorted from blood, taken in a trial of the OX40 agonist ivuxolimab.

The CDR3: CASSPQGASYTYEQYF. In DNA form, the CDR3 reads TGTGCCAGCTCACCACAGGGGGCCTCCTATACCTACGAGCAGTACTTC. The chain employs TRBV18 and TRBJ2-7; 7 positions agree with TRBD1. J gave up 2 bases and V 1 base, and 8 bases lay outside the gene matches. CDR3 length equals 16 residues. Germline V gene sequence: CDR1 KGHSH, CDR2 LQKENI.